A selection of T cell receptor beta chains follows, all from one sample in a study of response to subunit inactivated influenza vaccine. TCRdb used MiXCR to reprocess the RT-PCR reads, holding one entry per CDR3 protein. The table lists under 550,000 distinct CDR3 sequences, 7.2% of them singletons, with around 13% in the top ten. This material consisted of PBMCs from blood, taken around 25 months after vaccination. The source is a man aged 45-69 years who received an inactivated influenza vaccine. CDR3s include the opening cysteine and the closing phenylalanine or tryptophan. The D gene is left open where the match is weak. Clone size is not always given. Where it is, it says once, few, many or a class for expanded clones.

TRBJ2-5,14,TRBV20-1,TRBD1,few,TGCAGTGCTAGAAGGGGGCAGGGACAAGAGACCCAGTACTTC,CSARRGQGQETQYF
TRBJ1-2,15,TRBV4-3,TRBD1,few,TGCGCCAGCAGCCGGACGGGACAGGGGAACTATGGCTACACCTTC,CASSRTGQGNYGYTF
TRBJ2-1,14,TRBV5-1,TRBD1,many,TGCGCCAGCTCCTCAGGGGACAGGGGGCTTGAGCAGTTCTTC,CASSSGDRGLEQFF
TRBJ2-1,13,TRBV4-3,NA,many,TGCGCCAGCAGCCCCAACTCCTACGGTGAGCAGTTCTTC,CASSPNSYGEQFF
TRBJ1-6,13,TRBV12-3/TRBV12-4,NA,many,TGTGCCAGCAGTACACTTGGGGACTCGAACTTCCACTTT,CASSTLGDSNFHF
TRBJ2-5,14,TRBV9,NA,NA,TGTGCCAGCAGCGTAGCTTGGGGTAAAGAGACCCAGTACTTC,CASSVAWGKETQYF
TRBJ1-5,15,TRBV20-1,TRBD1,NA,TGCAGTGCTAGAGATCCAGGGGGCCTGGGTCAGCCCCAGCATTTT,CSARDPGGLGQPQHF
TRBJ2-7,16,TRBV5-1,TRBD2,NA,TGCGCCAGCAGCAACCCGAGCGGGATGGACCTCTACGAGCAGTACTTC,CASSNPSGMDLYEQYF
TRBJ2-3,17,TRBV20-1,TRBD2,few,TGCAGTGCTAGGTTGCTAGCGGGTATAACTAGCACAGATACGCAGTATTTT,CSARLLAGITSTDTQYF
TRBJ2-7,15,TRBV30,NA,NA,TGTGCCTGGAGCAGGGGAGACACCAATTCCTACGAGCAGTACTTC,CAWSRGDTNSYEQYF
TRBJ2-7,14,TRBV27,TRBD1,NA,TGTGCCAGCAGAAGGGGACAGACGCATTACGAGCAGTACTTC,CASRRGQTHYEQYF